The 25 T cell receptor beta chains presented below share a single source sample, sequenced in a study of blood T cell repertoires in COVID-19. Libraries were prepared by immunoSEQ multiplex PCR; TCRdb keeps only in-frame clonotypes and omits some of them. The table includes fewer than 500,000 clones, 70% to 90% detected once. Sample: PBMCs or T cells enriched from blood (not recorded which). The receptors shown here come from a woman under 30 with acute COVID-19.

As to this clone: Other DNA variants within this sample encode the same CDR3. CDR3 bases: TGTGCCACCAGCACCTCGGGACAGGGTCGTGGCAATCAGCCCCAGCATTTT. It is translated as CATSTSGQGRGNQPQHF. The chain joins TRBV15 to TRBJ1-5, with 9 bases identical to TRBD1. The CDR3 covers 17 residues. V was pared by 4 bases and J by 2 bases, with 9 bases of the junction left unmatched. In germline, CDR1 is LNHNV, CDR2 YYDKDF (reference sequence).

V is TRBV7-3 and J is TRBJ2-5; the match to TRBD2 covers 11 bases. CDR3 length equals 15 residues. Trimming removed 4 bases from V and 5 bases from J; junction bases left unmatched: 6. CDR1 is SGHTA and CDR2 is FQGTGA in the germline V gene. In DNA form, the CDR3 reads TGTGCCAGCAGCTGGGGACTAGCGGTTACTGAGACCCAGTACTTC. Encoded protein: CASSWGLAVTETQYF.

The V gene is TRBV7-2, the J gene TRBJ2-7; 12 bases agree with TRBD2. J was trimmed by 3 bases and V by 4 bases; bases with no gene match: 1. Germline V lookup: CDR1 SGHTA, CDR2 FQGNSA. The CDR3 covers 14 residues. The CDR3 here is CASSSTSGGYEQYF. The CDR3 DNA sequence: TGTGCCAGCAGCTCGACTAGCGGGGGCTACGAGCAGTACTTC.

The V call is TRBV20-1, the J call TRBJ2-2, with D possibly TRBD2 on 6 matching bases. The CDR3 extends over 12 amino acids. V was shortened by 3 bases and J by 6 bases, with 8 bases between the two germline ends. CDR1 is DFQATT, CDR2 SNEGSKA, per germline (reference sequence). CDR3 nucleotide sequence: TGCAGTGCTAGTCGCGGGGCCGGGGAGCTGTTTTTT. Translating it yields CSASRGAGELFF.

The chain links TRBV3-1 (or the pseudogene TRBV3-2) to TRBJ2-7; maybe TRBD1 (5 bases). The CDR3 runs 14 residues. Germline V gene lookup returns CDR1 LGHDT and CDR2 YNNKEL (reference sequence). V was pared by 3 bases and J by 5 bases, with 14 bases between. The CDR3: CASSQRRGDHEQYF. The DNA of the CDR3 is TGTGCCAGCAGCCAGCGAAGGGGTGACCACGAGCAGTACTTC.

This rearrangement joins TRBV5-1 to TRBJ1-1; TRBD1 agrees at 11 bases. This CDR3 contains 15 residues. From germline, CDR1 is SGHRS and CDR2 YFSETQ. V gave up 2 bases and J gave up 3 bases; unmatched junction bases: 3. This chain's CDR3 is CASSLPGQGDTEAFF. CDR3 nucleotide sequence: TGCGCCAGCAGCTTACCGGGACAGGGGGACACTGAAGCTTTCTTT.

This chain joins TRBV6-5 and TRBJ2-5; TRBD2 matches 11 bases. Per the germline V gene, CDR1 is MNHEY and CDR2 is SVGAGI. The CDR3 loop spans 15 amino acids. J lost 1 base, V lost 8 bases, and 6 bases had no gene match. The CDR3 nucleotides are TGTGCCAGCCGTACTAGCGGGGGTGGCCAAGAGACCCAGTACTTC. Translated, it gives CASRTSGGGQETQYF.

DNA of the CDR3: TGTGCCAGCAGCCAAGATCATAGGCAGGGGGCGTTGGCAGCTTTCTTT. Its protein product is CASSQDHRQGALAAFF. The chain carries TRBV3-1 (or the pseudogene TRBV3-2) and TRBJ1-1; 8 bases line up with TRBD1. The germline gives CDR1 LGHDT, CDR2 YNNKEL (reference sequence). The CDR3 totals 16 residues. With V trimmed by 0 bases and J by 10 bases, 13 bases remained unmatched.

This clone occurred a few times. The J gene is TRBJ1-5, the V gene TRBV7-2; D is unresolved. V gave up 2 bases and J gave up 2 bases, with 10 bases separating them. Germline V gene lookup returns CDR1 SGHTA and CDR2 FQGNSA. The CDR3 is 15 residues long. In DNA form, the CDR3 reads TGTGCCAGCAGCTTATTCGGGCGGGGCAATCAGCCCCAGCATTTT. This translates into CASSLFGRGNQPQHF.

CDR3 protein: CAIDRGGNYGYTF. CDR3 nucleotides: TGTGCCATAGACAGGGGGGGTAACTATGGCTACACCTTC. The chain recombines TRBV11-2 with TRBJ1-2, with 9 bases fitting TRBD1. Losses at the gene ends were 10 bases for V and 1 base for J; bases not matched to a gene: 4. The CDR3 has 13 amino acids. CDR1 and CDR2 from the germline V gene are SGHAT and FQNNGV.

This sequence joins TRBV4-1 and TRBJ2-1; 8 nucleotides line up with TRBD2. V lost 2 bases, J lost 4 bases, and 10 bases stayed unmatched. This CDR3 has 17 amino acids. Germline lookup yields CDR1 MGHRA and CDR2 YSYEKL. The CDR3 coding sequence is TGCGCCAGCAGCCAACCTACCGGGACTAGACAGTACAATGAGCAGTTCTTC. Its translation: CASSQPTGTRQYNEQFF.

Comments on this clone: One end of the junction fails to match germline, which may point to a read error. This chain's CDR3 is CASSTGDRPAF. CDR3 nucleotides: TGTGCCAGCAGTACAGGGGACAGGCCGGCCTTC. The V gene is TRBV28, the J gene TRBJ1-2; 8 nucleotides line up with TRBD1. Germline CDR1 MDHEN, CDR2 SYDVKM. The CDR3 covers 11 residues.

This clone was picked up a small number of times. The genes are TRBV6-2 or TRBV6-3 and TRBJ2-5; no clear D gene. Looked up from germline, CDR1 is MNHEY and CDR2 is SVGEGT. This CDR3 contains 15 residues. V was clipped by 6 bases and J by 0 bases, with 14 bases between them. The CDR3 nucleotides are TGTGCCAGCAGCCCCGGGTCTTACTACCAAGAGACCCAGTACTTC. As protein: CASSPGSYYQETQYF.

The V gene is TRBV7-8, the J gene TRBJ2-7, with 10 bases matching TRBD1. Germline CDR1 SGHVS, CDR2 FQNEAQ. V dropped 1 base and J dropped 1; count of bases not matched to a gene: 4. This CDR3 has 16 residues. Here the CDR3 reads CASSLEGQGGSYEQYF. The CDR3 region has the DNA TGTGCCAGCAGCTTAGAAGGACAGGGGGGGTCCTACGAGCAGTACTTC.

The genes are TRBV9 and TRBJ1-4; D might be TRBD1 (5 bases). The CDR3 is made up of 14 amino acids. Germline CDR1 reads SGDLS; CDR2 reads YYNGEE. Deletions cut 3 bases from V and 8 bases from J, with 14 bases between. The CDR3 DNA reads TGTGCCAGCAGCGGAAGCATTCGGGGGGAAAAACTGTTTTTT. Protein product: CASSGSIRGEKLFF.

The chain carries TRBV5-8 and TRBJ1-5, with TRBD1 matching over 8 bases. Germline CDR1 and CDR2: SGHTS and YDEGEE. There are 15 residues in the CDR3. Unmatched junction bases numbered 6, after V lost 4 bases and J lost 3 bases. CDR3 sequence: CASSTGQDFNQPQHF. The DNA for the CDR3 is TGTGCCAGCAGCACGGGACAGGACTTCAATCAGCCCCAGCATTTT. The complete variable domain, with remaining parts taken from reference TRBV5-8 and TRBJ1-5, reads EAGVTQSPTHLIKTRGQQATLRCSPISGHTSVYWYQQALGLGLQFLLWYDEGEERNRGNFPPRFSGRQFPNYSSELNVNALELEDSALYLCASSTGQDFNQPQHFGDGTRLSIL.

The V call is TRBV12-5, the J call TRBJ1-3; no clear D gene. CDR1 is LGHNT and CDR2 is FRNRAP in the germline V gene. The V end lost 3 bases, the J end lost 0 bases, and 12 bases lay between the germline ends. The CDR3 loop spans 16 amino acids. The CDR3 DNA reads as TGTGCTAGTGGTTTCCATTACGGTAGCTCTGGAAACACCATATATTTT. As protein: CASGFHYGSSGNTIYF.

V and J are TRBV19 and TRBJ2-1; 10 positions agree with TRBD1. Trimming took 2 bases from V and 8 from J; bases not matched to a gene: 9. The CDR3 totals 16 residues. Per the germline V gene, CDR1 is LNHDA and CDR2 is SQIVND (reference sequence). The CDR3 DNA reads TGTGCCAGTAGTATAATCCGGGACAGGGGAAGCGATGAGCAGTTCTTC. The encoded protein is CASSIIRDRGSDEQFF.

The chain employs TRBV12-5 and TRBJ1-1; D gene uncertain. Per germline, CDR1 LGHNT and CDR2 FRNRAP. CDR3 length equals 15 residues. Trimming left V 2 bases short and J 1 base short, with 11 bases between. The CDR3 DNA reads as TGTGCTAGTGGTTTGTCCCGCGGCGCGAACACTGAAGCTTTCTTT. Translation: CASGLSRGANTEAFF.

V and J are TRBV4-3 and TRBJ2-2, with D unclear. V shed 0 bases and J shed 1 base, with 9 bases lying between them. Germline CDR1 reads LGHNA; CDR2 reads YSLEER. CDR3 length: 16 amino acids. The CDR3 bases are TGCGCCAGCAGCCAAGATCAGTCCAGGAACACCGGGGAGCTGTTTTTT. Protein sequence: CASSQDQSRNTGELFF.

The chain carries TRBV4-1 and TRBJ2-7; possibly TRBD1 for D (6 bases). V was shortened by 1 base and J by 5 bases, with 15 bases between the two germline ends. The CDR3 spans 15 residues. Germline V CDR1 and CDR2: MGHRA, YSYEKL. The CDR3 DNA reads TGCGCCAGCAGCCAAGCAGGGACATGGCCCCACGAGCAGTACTTC. Its translation: CASSQAGTWPHEQYF.

DNA of the CDR3: TGTGCCAGCAGCGGCGCCTCCTCAGCCAAAAACATTCAGTACTTC. It codes for CASSGASSAKNIQYF. J is TRBJ2-4 and V is TRBV9; D not certain. V was pared by 3 bases and J by 0 bases, with 10 bases between. In germline, CDR1 is SGDLS, CDR2 YYNGEE. This CDR3 is built from 15 residues.

The V gene is TRBV5-1, the J gene TRBJ2-1; maybe TRBD1 (5 bases). V was trimmed by 0 bases and J by 8 bases, leaving 18 bases between them. Germline values: CDR1 SGHRS, CDR2 YFSETQ. The CDR3 is 16 amino acids. The DNA for the CDR3 is TGCGCCAGCAGCTTGGACGAGGAACAGGTAGACGATGAGCAGTTCTTC. Translated, it gives CASSLDEEQVDDEQFF. Together with reference TRBV5-1 and TRBJ2-1, the CDR3 gives the full variable domain: KAGVTQTPRYLIKTRGQQVTLSCSPISGHRSVSWYQQTPGQGLQFLFEYFSETQRNKGNFPGRFSGRQFSNSRSEMNVSTLELGDSALYLCASSLDEEQVDDEQFFGPGTRLTVL.

V is TRBV4-2 and J is TRBJ1-1; 9 positions agree with TRBD1. The CDR3 is made up of 14 amino acids. Per germline, CDR1 LGHNA and CDR2 YNFKEQ. The trim removed 2 bases at V and 3 bases at J, leaving 1 base unmatched. CDR3 DNA: TGTGCCAGCAGCCAACGGACAGGGGACACTGAAGCTTTCTTT. Its protein is CASSQRTGDTEAFF.

The chain links TRBV12-1 to TRBJ2-7; TRBD1 is the table's D call and was not checked against the DNA. TRBV12-1 is described as a pseudogene. The CDR3 covers 15 residues. The CDR3 here is CASSLGRDSDYEQYF. CDR3 in DNA: TGTGCCAGCAGCTTAGGCCGGGACAGCGACTACGAGCAGTACTTC.